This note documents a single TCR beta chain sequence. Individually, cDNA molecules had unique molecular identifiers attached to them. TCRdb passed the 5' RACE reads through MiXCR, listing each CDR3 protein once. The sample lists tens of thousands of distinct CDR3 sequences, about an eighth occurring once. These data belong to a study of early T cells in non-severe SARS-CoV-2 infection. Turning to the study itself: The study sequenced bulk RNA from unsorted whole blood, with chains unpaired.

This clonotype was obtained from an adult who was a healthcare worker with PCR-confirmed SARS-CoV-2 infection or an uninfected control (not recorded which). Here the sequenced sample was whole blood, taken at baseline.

The CDR3 reads CASSPPGTGRFLEQFF. The CDR3 region has the DNA TGTGCCAGCAGCCCCCCCGGGACAGGGAGGTTTCTTGAGCAGTTCTTC. The chain uses TRBV11-3 and TRBJ2-1; 9 nucleotides align to TRBD1. J was trimmed by 9 bases and V by 5 bases; bases with no gene match: 14. CDR3 size: 16 residues. From germline, CDR1 is SGHNT and CDR2 YENEEA.